This T cell receptor beta chain emerged from a study of T cell responses to AZD1222 COVID-19 vaccine. Turning to this clone: The target antigen is unknown.

Only in-frame clones appear in the TCRdb table, and some are missing; sequencing was by immunoSEQ multiplex PCR. The repertoire includes 130,000 to 150,000 clones, 90% to 95% of them detected once, and approximately 12% sits in the top ten. V shed 0 bases and J shed 12 bases, with 6 bases lying between them. The germline V gene has CDR1 WSHSY and CDR2 SAAADI. This CDR3 is built from 10 residues. Study-level results: Distributed over spike, vaccine-associated CD4 TCRs predominated at 160-218 and 743-854. Increases in Spike-specific TCR breadth and depth were seen after two AZD1222 doses.

The chain combines TRBV10-2 with TRBJ2-7; D is ambiguous. The sequences come from peripheral blood, collected after recovery from COVID-19. The sequence derives from an adult who had recovered from COVID-19. Here the CDR3 reads CASSESRPYF. Written as DNA, the CDR3 is TGCGCCAGCAGTGAGTCGAGACCGTACTTC.